Presented here are 20 T cell receptor beta chains from one specimen sequenced in a study of T cells after yellow fever vaccination. TCRdb reprocessed the 5' RACE reads via MiXCR and lists one record per CDR3 protein. The sample contains 250,000 to 300,000 distinct CDR3 sequences, about an eighth of which appear only once. Sequencing was performed on CD4+ T cells sorted from PBMCs, taken 45 days after the yellow fever booster vaccination. Source of these receptors: a man aged 30 to 39 who received the YFV17D yellow fever vaccine.

The V gene is TRBV15, the J gene TRBJ2-5; weak D call: TRBD2 (6 bases). V lost 0 bases to trimming and J lost 2 bases, with 13 bases between them. Germline V gene sequence: CDR1 LNHNV, CDR2 YYDKDF (reference sequence). CDR3 length equals 16 residues. CDR3 region: CATSRDLAREQETQYF. DNA for the CDR3: TGTGCCACCAGCAGAGATCTCGCCCGGGAGCAAGAGACCCAGTACTTC.

The chain employs TRBV20-1 and TRBJ1-1; D gene unclear. V was cut by 5 bases and J by 1 base, with 8 bases left in between. Germline CDR1 DFQATT, CDR2 SNEGSKA (reference sequence). CDR3 length: 12 amino acids. The CDR3 here is CSASRSNTEAFF. CDR3 nucleotide sequence: TGCAGTGCTTCCAGATCGAACACTGAAGCTTTCTTT.

This clonotype was seen repeatedly, ten times or more. V gene TRBV7-2 combines with J gene TRBJ2-7, with TRBD2 matching 13 bases. There are 17 residues in the CDR3. Germline V lookup: CDR1 SGHTA, CDR2 FQGNSA. V trimming: 3 bases; J trimming: 0 bases; junction bases outside the gene matches: 5. The CDR3 loop reads CASSFGTSGTGSYEQYF. For the CDR3, the DNA is TGTGCCAGCAGCTTTGGGACTAGCGGGACGGGCTCCTACGAGCAGTACTTC.

V usage is TRBV13 and J usage is TRBJ2-1; possibly TRBD1 or TRBD2 for D (5 bases each). CDR1 PRHDT and CDR2 FYEKMQ come from the germline V gene (reference sequence). The length of the CDR3 is 14 residues. The germline V and J ends were trimmed by 8 bases and 1 base, with 12 bases remaining between them. The CDR3 reads CASRSWGSYNEQFF. The CDR3 bases are TGTGCCAGCCGCTCGTGGGGGTCCTACAATGAGCAGTTCTTC.

This clonotype turned up a few times. The J gene is TRBJ2-1, the V gene TRBV20-1; D is unclear. Deletions cut 6 bases from V and 1 base from J, with 7 bases between. Germline CDR1 is DFQATT and CDR2 is SNEGSKA (reference sequence). This CDR3 is 12 amino acids long. CDR3 coding DNA: TGCAGTGCCAGCCGGTCCTACAATGAGCAGTTCTTC. Amino acid sequence: CSASRSYNEQFF.

The table lists this clonotype with a few counts. The V and J genes are TRBV4-1 and TRBJ2-7; 7 positions match TRBD2. The CDR3 is 17 amino acids. Germline-derived CDR1 and CDR2 are MGHRA and YSYEKL. The ends lost 0 bases at V and 8 bases at J; junction bases unmatched: 16. In nucleotides, the CDR3 is TGCGCCAGCAGCCAAGATTGGTCGGTCGGGAGGCCTACAAAGCAGTACTTC. Protein product: CASSQDWSVGRPTKQYF.

In this sample, this clonotype turned up a few times. The chain uses TRBV11-1 and TRBJ1-5; 11 positions agree with TRBD1. The CDR3 sequence is 20 residues long. The V and J ends lost 5 bases and 2 bases, in that order; junction bases with no gene match: 17. Germline CDR1 is SGHAT and CDR2 is FQDESV (reference sequence). The CDR3 spells CASSPSETGQGARRNQPQHF. The CDR3 DNA sequence: TGTGCCAGCAGCCCCAGTGAGACAGGACAGGGGGCCCGACGCAATCAGCCCCAGCATTTT.

This rearrangement joins TRBV7-3 to TRBJ2-3; D might be TRBD2 (6 bases). V was pared by 5 bases and J by 1 base, with 19 bases between. The V gene's germline CDR1 is SGHTA and CDR2 FQGTGA. This CDR3 is built from 17 residues. CDR3 sequence reads: CASSEKGNGGGTDTQYF. CDR3 nucleotide sequence: TGTGCCAGCAGCGAAAAGGGTAACGGCGGGGGCACAGATACGCAGTATTTT.

Regarding this clonotype: One junction end does not reproduce the germline sequence, and a read error may be involved. The chain uses TRBV7-2 and TRBJ1-2; perhaps TRBD1 as D (5 bases). Per germline, CDR1 SGHTA and CDR2 FQGNSA. CDR3 length: 13 amino acids. CDR3 nucleotide sequence: TGTGCCATCAGCTTAGGGACCTTGGGGGGCTACACCTTC. Encoded protein: CAISLGTLGGYTF.

This clonotype was observed a few times. This chain joins TRBV7-2 and TRBJ2-3; D gene ambiguous. CDR1 SGHTA and CDR2 FQGNSA come from the germline V gene. The CDR3 runs to 11 residues. Trimming removed 4 bases at V and 10 bases at J, with 9 bases between. The CDR3 DNA follows: TGTGCCAGCAGCTCGCCGGGCCCGCAGTATTTT. Translated: CASSSPGPQYF.

CDR3 amino acids: CASSLNSGADTQYF. For the CDR3, the DNA is TGTGCCAGCAGCTTAAATAGCGGGGCAGATACGCAGTATTTT. This chain links TRBV7-2 with TRBJ2-3, with 8 bases fitting TRBD2. J lost 4 bases, V lost 2 bases, and 2 bases had no gene match. CDR3 length: 14 residues. Germline V gene data show CDR1 as SGHTA and CDR2 as FQGNSA.

This rearrangement joins TRBV7-2 to TRBJ2-2; unclear D gene. The V and J ends lost 4 bases and 0 bases respectively, with 6 bases between them. This CDR3 region has 14 residues. Per the germline V gene, CDR1 is SGHTA and CDR2 is FQGNSA. As DNA, the CDR3 is TGTGCCAGCAGCTCCCTAACGAACACCGGGGAGCTGTTTTTT. It specifies CASSSLTNTGELFF.

This clonotype has a single count. The gene calls are TRBV20-1 and TRBJ2-1; no reliable D call. Per the germline V gene, CDR1 is DFQATT and CDR2 is SNEGSKA (reference sequence). This CDR3 spans 12 amino acids. Trimming cost V 6 bases and J 7 bases, with 13 bases left between them. In DNA, the CDR3 is TGCAGTGCCCCCAGTATGGGGAATGAGCAGTTCTTC. Amino acids: CSAPSMGNEQFF.

This sequence joins TRBV6-5 and TRBJ2-7; TRBD1 matches 8 bases. Germline V gene data show CDR1 as MNHEY and CDR2 as SVGAGI. After removal of 2 bases from V and 7 bases from J, the junction contained 7 bases not matched to a gene. This CDR3 region has 14 residues. CDR3 in DNA: TGTGCCAGCAGTTACGAGACAGGGGCAGGGGAGCAGTACTTC. It codes for CASSYETGAGEQYF.

This clonotype was observed a handful of times. This rearrangement joins TRBV12-3 or TRBV12-4 to TRBJ2-7; 10 nucleotides align to TRBD2. Trimming took 5 bases from V and 3 from J; bases not matched to a gene: 4. This CDR3 spans 14 amino acids. The CDR3 is CASSTGLAFYEQYF. The CDR3 nucleotides are TGTGCCAGCAGTACGGGACTAGCGTTCTACGAGCAGTACTTC.

About this clonotype: Given the absence of the conserved phenylalanine or tryptophan at the CDR3 end, a read error is likely. The chain recombines TRBV6-1 with TRBJ1-6, with D tentatively TRBD1 (5 bases). Per the germline V gene, CDR1 is MNHNS and CDR2 is SASEGT. The CDR3 has 14 amino acids. V lost 4 bases, J lost 9 bases, and 13 bases lay in between. The CDR3 DNA is TGTGCCAGCAGTGCCGGGACGAACATTTCACCCCTCCACCTT. It specifies CASSAGTNISPLHL.

The J gene is TRBJ2-7, the V gene TRBV7-2; TRBD1 is a possible D gene (6 bases). Trimming removed 5 bases at V and 7 bases at J, with 15 bases between. CDR3 length equals 13 residues. In germline, CDR1 is SGHTA, CDR2 FQGNSA. Here the CDR3 reads CASSPDRRMEQYF. Here the CDR3 DNA reads TGTGCCAGCAGCCCCGACAGGAGGATGGAGCAGTACTTC.

For this clonotype: A much larger clone lies one base from this, so it may be a read error. The chain employs TRBV5-1 and TRBJ1-1; TRBD1 matches 9 bases. CDR1 and CDR2 from the germline V gene are SGHRS and YFSETQ. The V gene end was trimmed by 4 bases and the J gene end by 5 bases; junction bases not matched to a gene: 9. The CDR3 extends over 15 amino acids. CDR3 sequence (DNA): TGCGCCAGCAGCAGGGGACAGGGCTTTGAGACTGAAGCTTTCTTT. Its translation is CASSRGQGFETEAFF.

As regards this clonotype: The junction does not match germline at one end; this may be a read error. The chain recombines TRBV20-1 with TRBJ2-3; D uncertain. The CDR3 spans 12 residues. CDR1 DFQATT and CDR2 SNEGSKA come from the germline V gene (reference sequence). CDR3 region: CSARVGRDTQYF. CDR3 coding DNA: TGCAGTGCGAGAGTTGGACGAGATACGCAGTATTTT.

In its sample, this clonotype was seen many times. CDR3 in DNA: TGTGCCAGCAGCTTAGGGACTAGCGGGGGCGAGCAGTACTTC. Protein sequence: CASSLGTSGGEQYF. The chain joins TRBV7-2 to TRBJ2-7; 13 bases are a match to TRBD2. After removal of 1 base from V and 6 bases from J, the junction contained 0 bases not matched to a gene. CDR3 length: 14 residues. Germline V gene sequence: CDR1 SGHTA, CDR2 FQGNSA.